One sample yielded the 20 T cell receptor beta chains listed below, sequenced in a study of Graves' ophthalmopathy and Graves' hyperthyroidism. Amplified TCR beta CDR3 regions were obtained using RNA transcripts as template. HTBI primers were used in a first-round RT-PCR, which preceded a second-round multiplex PCR. TCRdb called the multiplex PCR reads again in MiXCR, with one record for every CDR3 protein. The sample contains around 1,200,000 distinct CDR3 sequences, 35% to 40% of which appear only once. Sequenced input: peripheral blood or thyroid tissue (not recorded which). The receptor source for this set is an adult man with Graves' hyperthyroidism.

Note on this clonotype: A much more abundant neighbour one base away suggests this may be a read error. The chain joins TRBV2 to TRBJ2-5, with 7 bases lining up with TRBD1. The CDR3 sequence is 14 residues long. The V segment lost 3 bases and the J segment 10 bases; nucleotides outside the gene matches: 11. Germline values: CDR1 SNHLY, CDR2 FYNNEI. The CDR3 sequence is CASSDQGVQQNQYF. For the CDR3, the DNA is TGTGCCAGCAGTGATCAGGGGGTCCAACAGAACCAGTACTTC.

This chain joins TRBV20-1 and TRBJ2-7, with D tentatively TRBD1 (5 bases). This CDR3 is built from 12 residues. V shed 7 bases and J shed 4 bases, with 14 bases lying between them. Germline V gene sequence: CDR1 DFQATT, CDR2 SNEGSKA (reference sequence). The CDR3 loop reads CSGAQGGYEQYF. In nucleotides, the CDR3 is TGCAGTGGGGCGCAGGGTGGTTACGAGCAGTACTTC.

This chain uses TRBV24-1 with TRBJ2-6; a weak D match, TRBD2 (6 bases). Per germline, CDR1 KGHDR and CDR2 SFDVKD. V lost 6 bases to trimming and J lost 1 base, with 21 bases between them. This CDR3 is built from 19 residues. This chain's CDR3 is CATSSTTIGAGSGANVLTF. Here the CDR3 DNA reads TGTGCCACCAGTAGTACGACGATCGGGGCGGGATCTGGGGCCAACGTCCTGACTTTC.

This rearrangement joins TRBV20-1 to TRBJ2-2; no clear D gene. Germline lookup yields CDR1 DFQATT and CDR2 SNEGSKA (reference sequence). The germline V and J ends were trimmed by 3 bases and 3 bases, with 8 bases remaining between them. This CDR3 comprises 13 residues. Written as DNA, the CDR3 is TGCAGTGCTAGCTTCGTGGACACCGGGGAGCTGTTTTTT. Its translation is CSASFVDTGELFF.

The rearrangement links TRBV10-3 to TRBJ2-5, with 8 bases lining up with TRBD1. The CDR3 extends over 14 amino acids. CDR1 is ENHRY, CDR2 SYGVKD, per germline. The trim removed 11 bases at V and 2 bases at J, leaving 10 bases unmatched. CDR3 bases: TGTGCCCATAAGGCGGACAGGGTACAAGAGACCCAGTACTTC. It specifies CAHKADRVQETQYF.

Many counts were recorded for this clonotype. V usage is TRBV15 and J usage is TRBJ2-7; no reliable D call. Germline CDR1 reads LNHNV; CDR2 reads YYDKDF (reference sequence). The CDR3 extends over 14 amino acids. Trimming pared 1 base from V and 3 bases from J, leaving 10 bases between. In DNA, the CDR3 is TGTGCCACCAGCAGAGGAGAGGACGGCTACGAGCAGTACTTC. Encoded protein: CATSRGEDGYEQYF.

At least ten counts were recorded for this clonotype. V usage is TRBV5-1 and J usage is TRBJ2-5; D possibly uses TRBD1 or TRBD2 (6 bases each). From germline, CDR1 is SGHRS and CDR2 YFSETQ. The CDR3 has 14 amino acids. Between the trimmed V and J ends, which lost 5 bases and 0 bases, there was a span of 11 bases. The CDR3 DNA sequence: TGCGCCAGCAGGGAGGGGACAAACCAAGAGACCCAGTACTTC. Residues: CASREGTNQETQYF. Combining the CDR3 with reference TRBV5-1 and TRBJ2-5 gives the whole variable domain KAGVTQTPRYLIKTRGQQVTLSCSPISGHRSVSWYQQTPGQGLQFLFEYFSETQRNKGNFPGRFSGRQFSNSRSEMNVSTLELGDSALYLCASREGTNQETQYFGPGTRLLVL.

This clonotype has ten or more counts. The chain has TRBV7-9 and TRBJ2-2; D is possibly TRBD2 (6 bases). Germline loops: CDR1 SEHNR, CDR2 FQNEAQ (reference sequence). Trimming cost V 5 bases and J 2 bases, with 18 bases left between them. The CDR3 is 17 residues long. CDR3 DNA: TGTGCCAGCAGCGGCCTAGGGGCGGGAATTAACACCGGGGAGCTGTTTTTT. It translates to CASSGLGAGINTGELFF.

This clonotype was counted many times. The chain recombines TRBV24-1 with TRBJ1-6; D remains ambiguous. Trimming pared 5 bases from V and 12 bases from J, leaving 4 bases between. The CDR3 contains 10 residues. From germline, CDR1 is KGHDR and CDR2 SFDVKD. The CDR3 sequence: CATSALPLHF. For the CDR3, the DNA is TGTGCCACCAGTGCCTTACCCCTCCACTTT.

Note on this clonotype: A much larger clone differs by one base, so this may be a read error. V is TRBV7-9 and J is TRBJ1-1; tentative D call: TRBD1 (5 bases). V lost 7 bases, J lost 4 bases, and 13 bases lay in between. CDR1 and CDR2 (germline): SEHNR, FQNEAQ (reference sequence). The CDR3 spans 13 residues. The CDR3 DNA reads TGTGCCAGCATGGACATGGGGCCCACTGAAGCTTTCTTT. Translated: CASMDMGPTEAFF.

This clonotype was detected many times. This chain connects TRBV9 to TRBJ2-6, with a possible D match to TRBD2 (5 bases). The CDR3 consists of 16 residues. The V and J ends lost 1 base and 2 bases respectively, with 10 bases between them. CDR1 is SGDLS, CDR2 YYNGEE, per germline. The CDR3 protein is CASSVSRETGANVLTF. CDR3 nucleotides: TGTGCCAGCAGCGTATCACGGGAAACTGGGGCCAACGTCCTGACTTTC.

V gene TRBV7-9 combines with J gene TRBJ2-5; D remains unclear. The CDR3 length is 11 residues. Per the germline V gene, CDR1 is SEHNR and CDR2 is FQNEAQ (reference sequence). The V end lost 6 bases, the J end lost 7 bases, and 9 bases lay between the germline ends. The CDR3 protein is CASSVPGTQYF. The DNA of the CDR3 is TGTGCCAGCAGTGTACCAGGGACCCAGTACTTC.

For this clonotype: The CDR3 ends on some other residue instead of the conserved phenylalanine or tryptophan, so this is likely a read error. The chain links TRBV14 to TRBJ1-2; TRBD1 agrees at 10 bases. The J segment lost 3 bases and the V segment lost 0 bases, leaving 10 bases of the junction unmatched. Germline V lookup: CDR1 SGHDN, CDR2 FVKESK. This CDR3 has 18 amino acids. The CDR3 protein is CASSQEGTGDFIHYGYTL. As DNA, the CDR3 is TGTGCCAGCAGCCAAGAAGGGACAGGGGACTTTATTCACTATGGCTACACCTTG.

There are many counts of this clonotype. V is TRBV20-1 and J is TRBJ2-7; D perhaps matches TRBD1 (5 bases). Per germline, CDR1 DFQATT and CDR2 SNEGSKA (reference sequence). This CDR3 comprises 15 residues. V was trimmed by 8 bases and J by 4 bases, leaving 24 bases between them. The CDR3 spells CSSSLSRQGGYEQYF. As DNA, the CDR3 is TGCAGTTCCTCACTTTCGCGGCAGGGCGGTTACGAGCAGTACTTC.

In its sample, this clonotype was seen once. The V gene is TRBV7-6, the J gene TRBJ2-6; D is perhaps TRBD1 (6 bases). From germline, CDR1 is SGHVS and CDR2 FNYEAQ. This CDR3 has 14 amino acids. V was cut by 7 bases and J by 3 bases, with 10 bases left in between. The CDR3 DNA follows: TGTGCCAGCAACAGGGTCGGTGGGGCCAACGTCCTGACTTTC. It translates to CASNRVGGANVLTF.

This clonotype was counted ten times or more. CDR3 bases: TGTGCCACCAGCAGAATCGGGCTGAACACTGAAGCTTTCTTT. It is translated as CATSRIGLNTEAFF. The rearrangement links TRBV15 to TRBJ1-1; D unclear. The germline V and J ends were trimmed by 2 bases and 0 bases, with 7 bases remaining between them. The CDR3 has 14 amino acids. Germline lookup yields CDR1 LNHNV and CDR2 YYDKDF (reference sequence).

The chain has TRBV2 and TRBJ1-4; TRBD1 is a possible D gene (5 bases). This CDR3 has 15 residues. The ends were cut back, 5 bases at V and 3 bases at J, with 13 bases in the middle. The germline CDR1 and CDR2 sequences are SNHLY and FYNNEI. The CDR3 DNA reads TGTGCCAGCAGTAAAGACGGGACGTCTAATGAAAAACTGTTTTTT. Protein product: CASSKDGTSNEKLFF.

This chain connects TRBV5-4 to TRBJ1-3, with D maybe TRBD1 (6 bases). The CDR3 is made up of 15 amino acids. V lost 5 bases and J 4 bases, leaving 16 bases between the germline ends. The germline gives CDR1 SGHNT, CDR2 YYREEE (reference sequence). CDR3 DNA: TGTGCCAGCAGTCGCGGGGGGGCTGTCGGAAACACCATATATTTT. This codes for CASSRGGAVGNTIYF.

The chain joins TRBV20-1 to TRBJ2-7, with D tentatively TRBD2 (5 bases). The CDR3 has 15 residues. Germline V gene lookup returns CDR1 DFQATT and CDR2 SNEGSKA (reference sequence). Trimming pared 6 bases from V and 1 base from J, leaving 19 bases between. The CDR3 spells CSATNPGFGSYEQYF. In DNA form, the CDR3 reads TGCAGTGCCACCAACCCGGGGTTTGGGTCCTACGAGCAGTACTTC.

The chain is built from TRBV9 and TRBJ2-3; D unclear. Deletions cut 4 bases from V and 6 bases from J, with 9 bases between. The CDR3 covers 12 residues. The V gene's germline CDR1 is SGDLS and CDR2 YYNGEE. CDR3 DNA sequence: TGTGCCAGCAGCTCGGACCTCGATACGCAGTATTTT. Encoded protein: CASSSDLDTQYF.